This TCR beta chain was obtained from a study of chemoradiotherapy in HPV16-positive cancers. The CDR3 is 11 residues long. The germline CDR1 and CDR2 sequences are MNHEY and SMNVEV (reference sequence). Trimming left V 6 bases short and J 4 bases short, with 4 bases between. Sequencing used immunoSEQ multiplex PCR; TCRdb keeps in-frame clones, though not all of them. The sample includes about 3,400 clones, 80% to 95% seen only once; the top ten take 2% to 2.5%. Repeated repertoire sampling spanned the course of chemoradiotherapy. The chain couples TRBV27 to TRBJ1-3; D is unclear. This sequence was found in a human donor with HPV-associated anogenital cancer. The material sequenced was blood, taken from a patient who underwent chemoradiotherapy. This CDR3 reads CASRRGNTIYF. The CDR3 nucleotides are TGTGCCAGCAGGCGGGGAAACACCATATATTTT.